This TCR beta chain is from a study of long-term antiretroviral therapy in people with HIV. Study-wide background: In the earliest collections, sampling predates the 2015 immediate-ART recommendation by about a decade.

The content of samples before DNA extraction was roughly 0.9-11 million cryopreserved PBMC. The CDR3 loop spans 14 amino acids. Between the trimmed V and J ends, which lost 3 bases and 6 bases, there was a span of 11 bases. Per germline, CDR1 MDHEN and CDR2 SYDVKM. Survey-level immunoSEQ v3.0 assays were run. Method: immunoSEQ multiplex PCR; TCRdb's copy keeps in-frame clones and lacks some. The repertoire includes some 38,000 clones, 80% to 85% of them detected once, and roughly 5% sits in the top ten. The material was unsorted PBMCs, obtained 1.5 years after starting antiretroviral therapy. The chain is built from TRBV28 and TRBJ2-2; no firm D call. The sequence derives from a man younger than 35 with HIV. The CDR3 sequence is CASSFNGVPGELFF. As DNA, the CDR3 is TGTGCCAGCAGTTTTAATGGAGTGCCCGGGGAGCTGTTTTTT.